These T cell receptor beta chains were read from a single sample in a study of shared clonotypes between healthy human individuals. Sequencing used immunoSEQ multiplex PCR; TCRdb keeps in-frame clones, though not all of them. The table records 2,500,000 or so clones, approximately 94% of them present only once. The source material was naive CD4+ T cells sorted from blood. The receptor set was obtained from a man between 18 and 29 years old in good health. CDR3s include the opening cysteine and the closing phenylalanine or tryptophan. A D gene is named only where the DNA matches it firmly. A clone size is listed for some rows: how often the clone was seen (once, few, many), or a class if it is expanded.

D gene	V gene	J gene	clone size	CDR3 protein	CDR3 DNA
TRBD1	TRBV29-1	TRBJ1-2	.	CSVDAQGARHHTF	TGCAGCGTCGACGCACAGGGGGCCCGCCACCACACCTTC
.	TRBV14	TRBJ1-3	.	CASSQPSSGNTIYF	TGTGCCAGCAGCCAACCCAGCTCTGGAAACACCATATATTTT
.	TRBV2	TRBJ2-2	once	CASSAPAVNTGELFF	TGTGCCAGCAGTGCACCAGCGGTGAACACCGGGGAGCTGTTTTTT
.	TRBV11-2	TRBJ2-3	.	CASSLIQVPDTQYF	TGTGCCAGCAGCTTAATCCAGGTCCCAGATACGCAGTATTTT
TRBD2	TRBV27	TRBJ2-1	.	CASSLRDYKAGGHEQFF	TGTGCCAGCAGTTTAAGGGATTACAAAGCGGGGGGGCATGAGCAGTTCTTC
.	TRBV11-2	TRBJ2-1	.	CASTPGVTAEQFF	TGTGCCAGCACCCCCGGGGTGACTGCTGAGCAGTTCTTC
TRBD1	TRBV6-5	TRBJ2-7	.	CASSRGRDSYEQYF	TGTGCCAGCAGTCGAGGTCGGGACAGCTACGAGCAGTACTTC
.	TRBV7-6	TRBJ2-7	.	CASSLLQGTYEQYF	TGTGCCAGCAGCTTACTTCAGGGGACCTACGAGCAGTACTTC
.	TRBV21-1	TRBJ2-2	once	CASSKGSGHTNTGELFF	TGTGCCAGCAGCAAAGGGTCAGGACATACGAACACCGGGGAGCTGTTTTTT
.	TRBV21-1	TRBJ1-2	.	CARTHYGQGGTF	TGTGCCAGGACCCACTACGGGCAGGGAGGCACCTTC
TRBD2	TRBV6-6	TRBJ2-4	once	CASSYHGGGGENIQYF	TGTGCCAGCAGTTACCACGGCGGGGGGGGAGAAAACATTCAGTACTTC
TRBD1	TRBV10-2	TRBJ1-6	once	CASSEGTGGNSLHF	TGCGCCAGCAGTGAGGGGACAGGGGGCAATTCCCTCCACTTT
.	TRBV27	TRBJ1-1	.	CASSPWGNTEAFF	TGTGCCAGCAGCCCTTGGGGGAACACTGAAGCTTTCTTT
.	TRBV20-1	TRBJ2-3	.	CSARDPGKF	TGCAGTGCTAGAGATCCGGGGAAGTTT
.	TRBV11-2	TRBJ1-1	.	CASSLGQYMNTEAFF	TGTGCCAGCAGCTTAGGACAGTACATGAACACTGAAGCTTTCTTT
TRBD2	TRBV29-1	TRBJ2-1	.	CSVLAGEQFF	TGCAGCGTTCTAGCGGGAGAGCAGTTCTTC
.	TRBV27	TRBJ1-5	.	CASSFSGEGQPQHF	TGTGCCAGCAGTTTTTCAGGGGAGGGACAGCCCCAGCATTTT
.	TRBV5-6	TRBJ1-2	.	CASSLYVGGYTF	TGTGCCAGCAGCTTATACGTCGGAGGCTACACCTTC
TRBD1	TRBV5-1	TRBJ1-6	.	CASSSLDRGNSPLHF	TGCGCCAGCAGCTCCCTCGACAGGGGCAATTCACCCCTCCACTTT
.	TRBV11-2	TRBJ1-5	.	CASSIQGYSNQPQHF	TGTGCCAGCAGCATACAGGGTTATAGCAATCAGCCCCAGCATTTT
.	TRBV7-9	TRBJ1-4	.	CASSLGGEKLFF	TGTGCCAGCAGCTTAGGGGGTGAAAAACTGTTTTTT
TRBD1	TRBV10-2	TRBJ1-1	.	CASKQGADTEAFF	TGCGCCAGTAAACAGGGGGCTGACACTGAAGCTTTCTTT
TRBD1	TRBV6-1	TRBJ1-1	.	CASSEVGTGWSGAFF	TGTGCCAGCAGTGAAGTTGGGACAGGGTGGTCGGGAGCTTTCTTT
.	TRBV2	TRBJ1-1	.	CASTSLVGNTEAFF	TGTGCCAGCACATCCCTAGTGGGGAACACTGAAGCTTTCTTT
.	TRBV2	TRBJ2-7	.	CASSDHRRLSYEQYF	TGTGCCAGCAGTGATCACAGACGGCTCTCCTACGAGCAGTACTTC
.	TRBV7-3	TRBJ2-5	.	CASSLGGGQETQYF	TGTGCCAGCAGCTTAGGTGGGGGGCAAGAGACCCAGTACTTC
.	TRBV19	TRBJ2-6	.	CASSITSSGANVLTF	TGTGCCAGTAGTATAACGAGCTCTGGGGCCAACGTCCTGACTTTC
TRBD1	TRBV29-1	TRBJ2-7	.	CSVFGDRGTYEQYF	TGCAGCGTTTTTGGTGACAGGGGAACCTACGAGCAGTACTTC
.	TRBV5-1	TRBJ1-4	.	CASSLGINNEKLFF	TGCGCCAGCAGCCTCGGGATAAATAATGAAAAACTGTTTTTT
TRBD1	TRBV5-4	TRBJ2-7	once	CASSLTGVDEQYF	TGTGCCAGCAGCTTGACAGGGGTCGACGAGCAGTACTTC
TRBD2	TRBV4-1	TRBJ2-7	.	CASSQEQTSGSREQYF	TGCGCCAGCAGCCAAGAGCAAACTAGCGGGAGTCGCGAGCAGTACTTC
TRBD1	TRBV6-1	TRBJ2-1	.	CASSAGQGNYEQFF	TGTGCCAGCAGTGCGGGACAGGGTAACTATGAGCAGTTCTTC
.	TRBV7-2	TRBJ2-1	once	CASSFSTGKGYEQFF	TGTGCCAGCAGCTTTTCTACCGGTAAGGGCTATGAGCAGTTCTTC
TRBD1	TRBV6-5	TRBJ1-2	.	CASSRQGDYGYTF	TGTGCCAGCAGCCGACAGGGGGACTATGGCTACACCTTC
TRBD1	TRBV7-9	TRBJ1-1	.	CASSLFGTEEAFF	TGTGCCAGCAGCTTATTTGGGACAGAAGAAGCTTTCTTT
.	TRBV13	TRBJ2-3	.	CASSLEGGLAEVPRGTQYF	TGTGCCAGCAGCTTAGAAGGCGGGCTAGCGGAAGTTCCCAGGGGTACGCAGTATTTT
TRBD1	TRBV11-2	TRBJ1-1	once	CASSLDRLNTEAFF	TGTGCCAGCAGTCTGGACAGGTTGAACACTGAAGCTTTCTTT
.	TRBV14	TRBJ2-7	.	CASSDMQGLYEQYF	TGTGCCAGCAGCGACATGCAGGGGCTGTACGAGCAGTACTTC
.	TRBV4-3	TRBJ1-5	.	CASSFTLDSNQPQHF	TGCGCCAGCAGCTTTACTCTTGATAGCAATCAGCCCCAGCATTTT
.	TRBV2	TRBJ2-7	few	CASYQFYEQYF	TGTGCCAGCTACCAATTCTACGAGCAGTACTTC
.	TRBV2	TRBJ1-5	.	CASSVLGASNQPQHF	TGTGCCAGCAGTGTCCTTGGGGCGTCCAATCAGCCCCAGCATTTT
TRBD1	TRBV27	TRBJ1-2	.	CASSLSQGVEGYTF	TGTGCCAGCAGTTTGAGCCAGGGGGTTGAGGGCTACACCTTC
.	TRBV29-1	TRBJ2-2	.	CSAGRGGNTGELFF	TGCAGCGCAGGAAGGGGCGGTAACACCGGGGAGCTGTTTTTT
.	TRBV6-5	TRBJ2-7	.	CATSGEREQYF	TGTGCCACCTCGGGTGAGCGGGAGCAGTACTTC